A selection of T cell receptor beta chains follows, all from one sample in a study of T cells in Graves' hyperthyroidism and ophthalmopathy. TCRdb re-called the multiplex PCR reads with MiXCR, one entry per CDR3 protein. This sample has some 370,000 distinct CDR3 sequences, with roughly 13% found just once. Material for sequencing was blood. The receptors were sampled from a man in his forties or fifties with Graves' ophthalmopathy. Each CDR3 is given with its conserved first and last residue. Each record gives: clone size, D gene, V gene, J gene, CDR3 protein, CDR3 DNA. D genes are given only for firm matches. Not every row has a clone size; where given, it reads once, few, many or a size class.

>few|TRBD2|TRBV10-2|TRBJ2-5
CASTYGGSNTQYF
TGCGCCAGCACCTATGGCGGGAGTAATACCCAGTACTTC
>many|TRBD1|TRBV18|TRBJ1-2
CASSPGQDYGYTF
TGTGCCAGCTCACCGGGACAGGACTATGGCTACACCTTC
>NA|TRBD1|TRBV24-1|TRBJ2-1
CATSETGQGPGNEQFF
TGTGCCACCAGTGAAACAGGACAGGGGCCTGGCAATGAGCAGTTCTTC
>many|NA|TRBV6-1|TRBJ2-1
CASTQGGGTSNEQFF
TGTGCCAGTACGCAGGGGGGGGGCACATCCAATGAGCAGTTCTTC
>NA|TRBD1|TRBV2|TRBJ1-2
CASRQGAGNYGYTF
TGTGCCAGCAGGCAGGGGGCCGGCAACTATGGCTACACCTTC
>NA|NA|TRBV10-3|TRBJ2-3
CAISEDPADTQYF
TGTGCCATCAGTGAGGATCCGGCGGATACGCAGTATTTT
>NA|TRBD1|TRBV6-1|TRBJ2-7
CASFSGSGGSYEQYF
TGTGCCAGCTTTTCCGGATCAGGGGGCTCCTACGAGCAGTACTTC
>many|TRBD1|TRBV2|TRBJ1-1
CASSEATGANEAFF
TGTGCCAGCAGTGAAGCGACAGGGGCAAATGAAGCTTTCTTT
>few|TRBD1|TRBV5-1|TRBJ1-5
CASSVGQGAQPQHF
TGCGCCAGCAGCGTAGGACAGGGGGCTCAGCCCCAGCATTTT
>many|TRBD1|TRBV28|TRBJ1-5
CASGGQGGNQPQHF
TGTGCCAGCGGGGGACAGGGGGGCAATCAGCCCCAGCATTTT
>many|TRBD2|TRBV30|TRBJ2-2
CAWSVLGLADNTGELFF
TGTGCCTGGAGTGTACTTGGTCTAGCGGATAACACCGGGGAGCTGTTTTTT
>many|TRBD2|TRBV20-1|TRBJ2-7
CSASVGGVSYEQYF
TGCAGTGCTAGTGTGGGAGGGGTCTCCTACGAGCAGTACTTC
>many|TRBD2|TRBV28|TRBJ2-7
CASSRLAGEQYF
TGTGCCAGCAGCCGACTAGCTGGCGAGCAGTACTTC
>NA|NA|TRBV5-5|TRBJ2-1
CASSLGGSWWNEQFF
TGTGCCAGCAGCTTAGGGGGGAGCTGGTGGAATGAGCAGTTCTTC
>many|TRBD2|TRBV24-1|TRBJ2-3
CATSESRGGSFRTDTQYF
TGTGCCACCAGTGAGAGCCGGGGCGGGAGTTTTAGGACAGATACGCAGTATTTT
>NA|TRBD1|TRBV27|TRBJ2-3
CASSEQGGKYTQYF
TGTGCCAGCAGTGAACAGGGGGGAAAATATACGCAGTATTTT
>few|TRBD1|TRBV2|TRBJ2-2
CASRDTRDRGRSAGELFF
TGTGCCAGCAGGGACACCAGGGACAGGGGGCGTAGTGCCGGGGAGCTGTTTTTT
>many|TRBD2|TRBV7-9|TRBJ2-1
CASSLDFSSGTGNEQFF
TGTGCCAGCAGCTTAGATTTCTCTAGCGGGACCGGCAATGAGCAGTTCTTC
>NA|NA|TRBV29-1|TRBJ2-3
CSGGFSVDTQYF
TGCAGCGGAGGGTTTAGCGTTGATACGCAGTATTTT
>NA|TRBD2|TRBV28|TRBJ2-5
CASSPATSGSWGQETQYF
TGTGCCAGCAGTCCCGCCACTAGCGGGAGTTGGGGCCAAGAGACCCAGTACTTC
>few|TRBD1|TRBV7-8|TRBJ1-3
CASSLVPPGQSSGNTIYF
TGTGCCAGCAGCTTAGTTCCCCCGGGACAGAGCTCTGGAAACACCATATATTTT
>NA|NA|TRBV10-3|TRBJ2-3
CAITGKSTDTQYF
TGTGCCATCACCGGGAAGAGCACAGATACGCAGTATTTT
>NA|TRBD1|TRBV24-1|TRBJ2-1
CATGKGASSYNEQFF
TGTGCCACGGGCAAGGGGGCGAGCTCCTACAATGAGCAGTTCTTC
>many|NA|TRBV20-1|TRBJ1-1
CSASFQVNTEAFF
TGCAGTGCTAGTTTCCAGGTGAACACTGAAGCTTTCTTT
>few|NA|TRBV20-1|TRBJ1-4
CSANDPNYEKLFF
TGCAGTGCGAACGACCCAAACTATGAAAAACTGTTTTTT
>many|TRBD1|TRBV24-1|TRBJ2-7
CATSDPGWDSHYEQYF
TGTGCCACCAGTGATCCAGGGTGGGACAGTCACTACGAGCAGTACTTC
>many|NA|TRBV20-1|TRBJ1-5
CSARIGTPHSNQPQHF
TGCAGTGCTAGAATCGGGACACCACATAGCAATCAGCCCCAGCATTTT
>many|TRBD2|TRBV29-1|TRBJ2-7
CSVAGLATSSYEQYF
TGCAGCGTTGCTGGACTAGCGACCAGCTCCTACGAGCAGTACTTC
>NA|NA|TRBV5-1|TRBJ2-1
CASSLVMQGPGEQFF
TGCGCCAGCAGCTTGGTTATGCAGGGGCCGGGGGAGCAGTTCTTC
>few|NA|TRBV4-1|TRBJ2-3
CASSQAPSSPDTQYF
TGCGCCAGCAGCCAAGCTCCATCAAGCCCAGATACGCAGTATTTT
>few|NA|TRBV19|TRBJ2-5
CASSTGSTKKGTQYF
TGTGCCAGTAGTACGGGTAGCACGAAAAAGGGGACCCAGTACTTC
>many|TRBD2|TRBV27|TRBJ2-7
CASSAGLAGGYEQYF
TGTGCCAGCAGTGCCGGACTAGCGGGAGGGTATGAGCAGTACTTC
>NA|NA|TRBV18|TRBJ1-5
CASTSLRNQPQHF
TGTGCCAGCACCTCTCTCCGCAATCAGCCCCAGCATTTT
>NA|NA|TRBV6-1|TRBJ2-2
CASRPPAGSGELFF
TGTGCCAGCAGACCGCCGGCGGGGTCCGGGGAGCTGTTTTTT
>NA|NA|TRBV10-3|TRBJ2-1
CAILQALSNYNEQFF
TGTGCCATTCTACAGGCGCTTTCCAACTACAATGAGCAGTTCTTC
>many|TRBD2|TRBV20-1|TRBJ2-1
CSIDGRQSSYNEQFF
TGCAGTATAGACGGGAGGCAGAGCTCCTACAATGAGCAGTTCTTC
>many|NA|TRBV12-3/TRBV12-4|TRBJ2-1
CASSFVGIGEQFF
TGTGCCAGCAGTTTTGTGGGAATCGGTGAGCAGTTCTTC
>many|NA|TRBV5-5|TRBJ1-2
CASSLTGTANYGYTF
TGTGCCAGCAGCTTAACAGGGACTGCTAACTATGGCTACACCTTC
>NA|TRBD1|TRBV19|TRBJ1-2
CASSMPGTGDYGYTF
TGTGCCAGTAGTATGCCCGGGACAGGGGACTATGGCTACACCTTC
>NA|NA|TRBV4-1|TRBJ2-4
CASSQGVGASTYF
TGCGCCAGCAGCCAAGGCGTGGGGGCTAGTACGTACTTC
>few|NA|TRBV5-1|TRBJ2-3
CASSLRHGAQRVTDTQYF
TGCGCCAGCAGCTTACGGCACGGGGCTCAAAGAGTTACAGATACGCAGTATTTT
>many|TRBD2|TRBV6-6|TRBJ2-1
CASSYGIRLAGVDEQFF
TGTGCCAGCAGTTACGGTATCCGCCTAGCGGGAGTTGATGAGCAGTTCTTC
>few|NA|TRBV20-1|TRBJ1-1
CSARTSPDTEAFF
TGCAGTGCTCGGACATCCCCGGACACTGAAGCTTTCTTT
>many|NA|TRBV20-1|TRBJ2-1
CSASRSPGPYNEQFF
TGCAGTGCTAGTCGGTCCCCCGGCCCCTACAATGAGCAGTTCTTC
>many|NA|TRBV28|TRBJ1-2
CASSLSAYSGYTF
TGTGCCAGCAGTTTATCGGCTTATTCAGGCTACACCTTC
>NA|TRBD2|TRBV7-2|TRBJ2-1
CASSSSGSGYNEQFF
TGTGCCAGCAGCTCTAGCGGGAGTGGGTACAATGAGCAGTTCTTC
>NA|TRBD2|TRBV6-1|TRBJ2-1
CASGRTSLDNEQFF
TGTGCCAGCGGTAGGACTAGTCTCGACAATGAGCAGTTCTTC